The 31 T cell receptor beta chains given below trace back to one sample, sequenced in a study of T cells after yellow fever vaccination. TCRdb used MiXCR to reprocess the 5' RACE reads, holding one entry per CDR3 protein. The profile shows over 250,000 distinct CDR3 sequences, about 4% of them singletons. The source material was PBMCs, sampled 5 days after the yellow fever booster vaccination. The receptor source for this set is a man in his late teens or twenties who received the YFV17D yellow fever vaccine.

In its sample, this clonotype was seen a few times. The J gene is TRBJ2-7, the V gene TRBV12-3 or TRBV12-4; D is possibly TRBD2 (7 bases). V lost 4 bases, J lost 10 bases, and 17 bases lay in between. The CDR3 loop spans 13 amino acids. CDR3 protein: CASSYGGGRDQYF. CDR3 DNA: TGTGCCAGCAGTTACGGCGGGGGCCGAGATCAGTACTTC.

This clonotype was seen at least ten times. The V gene is TRBV2, the J gene TRBJ2-3; D perhaps matches TRBD2 (7 bases). Germline-derived CDR1 and CDR2 are SNHLY and FYNNEI. The V end lost 8 bases, the J end lost 1 base, and 13 bases lay between the germline ends. The CDR3 is 14 residues long. The CDR3 DNA follows: TGTGCCAGCGGGGGGGCCTCACGCACAGATACGCAGTATTTT. Translating gives CASGGASRTDTQYF.

CDR3 sequence (DNA): TGTGCCAGCAGCTTAAAGGTTAGCGGGGACAACACAGATACGCAGTATTTT. Translating gives CASSLKVSGDNTDTQYF. The chain joins TRBV7-3 to TRBJ2-3; TRBD2 agrees at 8 bases. With V trimmed by 1 base and J by 2 bases, 8 bases remained unmatched. This CDR3 has 17 residues. Germline-derived CDR1 and CDR2 are SGHTA and FQGTGA.

This clonotype has a handful of counts. V usage is TRBV5-1 and J usage is TRBJ2-7; no clear D gene. The CDR3 sequence is 12 residues long. Germline CDR1 and CDR2: SGHRS and YFSETQ. V was cut by 5 bases and J by 5 bases, with 11 bases left in between. The CDR3 region is CASRFDDHEQYF. Written as DNA, the CDR3 is TGCGCCAGCAGATTCGACGACCACGAGCAGTACTTC.

This clonotype was seen a few times. The chain couples TRBV5-1 to TRBJ2-2, with TRBD1 matching over 8 bases. J gave up 3 bases and V 3 bases, and 7 bases lay outside the gene matches. CDR1 and CDR2 (germline): SGHRS, YFSETQ. This CDR3 contains 16 residues. The CDR3 DNA reads as TGCGCCAGCAGCTCGCAGGGGGCAGTTGACACCGGGGAGCTGTTTTTT. Amino acid sequence: CASSSQGAVDTGELFF.

In its sample, this clonotype was seen a few times. The V call is TRBV4-1, the J call TRBJ2-1, with a weak D call TRBD1 (6 bases). CDR1 MGHRA and CDR2 YSYEKL come from the germline V gene. The CDR3 loop spans 13 amino acids. Trimming removed 1 base at V and 10 bases at J, with 11 bases between. The CDR3 loop is CASSQGIQGEQFF. Written as DNA, the CDR3 is TGCGCCAGCAGCCAAGGAATACAGGGCGAGCAGTTCTTC.

This clonotype turned up a few times. The chain carries TRBV5-5 and TRBJ1-1; no reliable D call. The CDR3 consists of 11 residues. V lost 5 bases, J lost 8 bases, and 10 bases lay in between. CDR1 SGHKS and CDR2 YYEKEE come from the germline V gene (reference sequence). CDR3 residues: CASSLIEEAFF. As DNA, the CDR3 is TGTGCCAGCAGTCTAATAGAGGAAGCTTTCTTT.

A few counts support this clonotype. The chain recombines TRBV7-2 with TRBJ2-3; TRBD1 is a possible D gene (5 bases). This CDR3 region has 14 residues. CDR1 is SGHTA and CDR2 is FQGNSA in the germline V gene. Deletions cut 6 bases from V and 2 bases from J, with 12 bases between. DNA of the CDR3: TGTGCCAGCAGACCCTCAGGGATCACAGATACGCAGTATTTT. Protein product: CASRPSGITDTQYF.

Concerning this clonotype itself: Its ends do not fully match the called genes, so a read error is possible. This sequence joins TRBV7-7 and TRBJ1-1; no reliable D call. The CDR3 consists of 16 residues. Germline lookup yields CDR1 SSHAT and CDR2 FNYEAQ (reference sequence). The CDR3 sequence: CASSPRGEGSLSEAFF. CDR3 nucleotides: TGTGCTAGCAGCCCGCGGGGTGAGGGCTCCTTGAGTGAAGCTTTCTTT.

This rearrangement joins TRBV27 to TRBJ1-6; no clear D. V was shortened by 0 bases and J by 2 bases, with 11 bases between the two germline ends. The V gene's germline CDR1 is MNHEY and CDR2 SMNVEV (reference sequence). The CDR3 length is 17 residues. This CDR3 is CASSLSPEQAYNSPLHF. CDR3 sequence (DNA): TGTGCCAGCAGTTTATCTCCGGAGCAGGCCTATAATTCACCCCTCCACTTT.

This chain uses TRBV7-2 with TRBJ1-2, with 9 nucleotides matching TRBD1. The CDR3 loop spans 15 amino acids. The V gene end was trimmed by 4 bases and the J gene end by 5 bases; junction bases not matched to a gene: 8. Germline loops: CDR1 SGHTA, CDR2 FQGNSA. CDR3 in DNA: TGTGCCAGCAGCTACCCCGGGACAGGGCCTTATGGCTACACCTTC. It codes for CASSYPGTGPYGYTF. Supplemented by reference TRBV7-2 and TRBJ1-2, the full variable domain reads GAGVSQSPSNKVTEKGKDVELRCDPISGHTALYWYRQSLGQGLEFLIYFQGNSAPDKSGLPSDRFSAERTGGSVSTLTIQRTQQEDSAVYLCASSYPGTGPYGYTFGSGTRLTVV.

This clonotype appeared a few times. The chain uses TRBV11-2 and TRBJ1-4; D gene uncertain. The CDR3 runs to 14 residues. The germline gives CDR1 SGHAT, CDR2 FQNNGV. Trimming removed 6 bases at V and 7 bases at J, with 15 bases between. The DNA for the CDR3 is TGTGCCAGCAGATGGCGAGTGGGAAGTGAAAAACTGTTTTTT. Protein product: CASRWRVGSEKLFF.

The V and J genes are TRBV11-2 and TRBJ2-7; D gene unclear. Trimming shortened V by 1 base and J by 1 base, and 11 bases separated the two germline ends. The germline V gene encodes CDR1 SGHAT and CDR2 FQNNGV. The CDR3 has 15 amino acids. CDR3 amino acids: CASSLAVGFSYEQYV. CDR3 DNA sequence: TGTGCCAGCAGCTTAGCAGTGGGGTTTTCCTACGAGCAGTACGTC.

CDR3 coding DNA: TGTGCCAGCAGCTTAAAATCCCCATCTAGCGGGGGGAGGGATACGCAGTATTTT. Translating it yields CASSLKSPSSGGRDTQYF. The chain combines TRBV11-2 with TRBJ2-3; TRBD2 matches at 11 bases. The germline gives CDR1 SGHAT, CDR2 FQNNGV. With 2 bases clipped from V and 6 bases from J, the junction kept 13 bases outside the gene matches. The CDR3 runs 18 residues.

V is TRBV5-1 and J is TRBJ2-5; D gene unclear. The CDR3 runs to 13 residues. CDR1 and CDR2 (germline): SGHRS, YFSETQ. V was shortened by 4 bases and J by 4 bases, with 11 bases between the two germline ends. This CDR3 reads CASSPQSSETQYF. The CDR3 DNA follows: TGCGCCAGCAGCCCACAGTCCTCAGAGACCCAGTACTTC.

In this sample, this clonotype turned up many times. The rearrangement joins TRBV29-1 to TRBJ2-3; no firm D call. CDR3 length: 14 residues. Trimming left V 2 bases short and J 2 bases short, with 11 bases between. The germline V gene has CDR1 SQVTM and CDR2 ANQGSEA. Here the CDR3 reads CSVEIGGVTDTQYF. Here the CDR3 DNA reads TGCAGCGTTGAAATCGGCGGAGTCACAGATACGCAGTATTTT.

The chain couples TRBV29-1 to TRBJ2-3; D remains ambiguous. The V end was cut by 5 bases, the J end by 2 bases, with 11 bases between. This CDR3 region has 13 residues. The germline V gene has CDR1 SQVTM and CDR2 ANQGSEA. In nucleotides, the CDR3 is TGCAGCGTTATACGGATCAACACAGATACGCAGTATTTT. Protein: CSVIRINTDTQYF.

The V gene is TRBV20-1, the J gene TRBJ2-7; TRBD2 agrees at 7 bases. CDR3 size: 13 residues. Germline V gives CDR1 DFQATT, CDR2 SNEGSKA (reference sequence). Germline trimming cut 6 bases from V and 6 bases from J; bases unmatched to any gene: 11. DNA for the CDR3: TGCAGTGCCTTAAGCGGGGCCCCGAGCGAGCAGTACTTC. Translated: CSALSGAPSEQYF.

This clonotype showed up many times. The chain couples TRBV7-2 to TRBJ2-5, with TRBD2 as a possible D gene (5 bases). Germline V gene lookup returns CDR1 SGHTA and CDR2 FQGNSA. V lost 4 bases to trimming and J lost 7 bases, with 13 bases between them. This CDR3 region has 13 residues. The CDR3 loop reads CASSSPGEGTQYF. The CDR3 DNA reads as TGTGCCAGCAGCTCCCCAGGTGAGGGGACCCAGTACTTC.

This clonotype was counted ten times or more. The rearrangement joins TRBV6-5 to TRBJ2-4; maybe TRBD1 (5 bases). The V and J ends lost 5 bases and 3 bases respectively, with 17 bases between them. This CDR3 has 16 residues. Germline lookup yields CDR1 MNHEY and CDR2 SVGAGI. CDR3 in DNA: TGTGCCAGCAGTCCCCGACAGACCCTAGGCAAAAACATTCAGTACTTC. Encoded protein: CASSPRQTLGKNIQYF.

This clonotype was detected ten times or more. V usage is TRBV7-9 and J usage is TRBJ2-5; D gene unclear. The V gene's germline CDR1 is SEHNR and CDR2 FQNEAQ (reference sequence). V was pared by 3 bases and J by 1 base, with 6 bases between. This CDR3 is built from 13 residues. The CDR3, as DNA: TGTGCCAGCAGCTTTTCCAGCCAAGAGACCCAGTACTTC. Residues: CASSFSSQETQYF.

In this sample, this clonotype turned up many times. The chain has TRBV18 and TRBJ1-1; D might be TRBD1 (5 bases). Germline V gene sequence: CDR1 KGHSH, CDR2 LQKENI. CDR3 size: 13 residues. V lost 0 bases to trimming and J lost 6 bases, with 8 bases between them. The CDR3 spells CASSPPWDSEAFF. As DNA, the CDR3 is TGTGCCAGCTCACCACCGTGGGACTCTGAAGCTTTCTTT.

This clonotype occurred a few times. The CDR3: CASSPQGTGVTNTEAFF. CDR3 DNA sequence: TGTGCCAGCTCACCACAAGGGACAGGCGTTACGAACACTGAAGCTTTCTTT. The chain links TRBV18 to TRBJ1-1, with 8 bases that match TRBD1. The CDR3 has 17 residues. The V gene's germline CDR1 is KGHSH and CDR2 LQKENI. V lost 1 base and J lost 1; bases outside the gene matches: 8.

The genes are TRBV15 and TRBJ2-3; 8 bases match TRBD1. V was pared by 5 bases and J by 2 bases, with 3 bases of the junction left unmatched. The germline V gene encodes CDR1 LNHNV and CDR2 YYDKDF (reference sequence). The CDR3 consists of 14 residues. As DNA, the CDR3 is TGTGCCACCAGCCGGACAGGGTTCACAGATACGCAGTATTTT. The encoded protein is CATSRTGFTDTQYF. Full variable domain (rest looked up from reference TRBV15 and TRBJ2-3): DAMVIQNPRYQVTQFGKPVTLSCSQTLNHNVMYWYQQKSSQAPKLLFHYYDKDFNNEADTPDNFQSRRPNTSFCFLDIRSPGLGDTAMYLCATSRTGFTDTQYFGPGTRLTVL.

This clonotype was seen a handful of times. The chain employs TRBV12-3 or TRBV12-4 and TRBJ2-3; TRBD1 agrees at 9 bases. With V trimmed by 5 bases and J by 2 bases, 2 bases remained unmatched. This CDR3 spans 14 amino acids. The CDR3 spells CASSGTGTTDTQYF. The CDR3 DNA is TGTGCCAGCAGTGGGACAGGGACCACAGATACGCAGTATTTT.

The sample holds a few counts of this clonotype. CDR3 amino acids: CASSLTSSNLAGPGETQYF. In nucleotides, the CDR3 is TGTGCCAGCAGCTTAACCAGCTCGAATCTAGCGGGCCCGGGGGAGACCCAGTACTTC. V is TRBV7-8 and J is TRBJ2-5; TRBD2 matches 8 bases. Unmatched junction bases numbered 19, after V lost 2 bases and J lost 5 bases. Germline loops: CDR1 SGHVS, CDR2 FQNEAQ. CDR3 length: 19 residues.

This clonotype was seen at least ten times. The chain has TRBV10-3 and TRBJ2-3; D is unclear. CDR3 length: 14 amino acids. With 7 bases removed from V and 4 bases from J, the gap between germline ends came to 15 bases. Germline V lookup: CDR1 ENHRY, CDR2 SYGVKD. CDR3: CAIKGSSLADTQYF. CDR3 bases: TGTGCCATCAAAGGGTCATCCTTGGCAGATACGCAGTATTTT.

In its sample, this clonotype was seen many times. The V call is TRBV6-1, the J call TRBJ1-4; no reliable D call. Germline CDR1 reads MNHNS; CDR2 reads SASEGT. This CDR3 has 15 residues. V gave up 0 bases and J gave up 7 bases, with 12 bases separating them. The CDR3 reads CASSEARGWFEKLFF. Here the CDR3 DNA reads TGTGCCAGCAGTGAAGCTAGAGGGTGGTTTGAAAAACTGTTTTTT.

The V call is TRBV6-5, the J call TRBJ2-3; TRBD2 agrees at 8 bases. Germline CDR1 reads MNHEY; CDR2 reads SVGAGI. The CDR3 has 15 residues. V trimming: 4 bases; J trimming: 5 bases; junction bases outside the gene matches: 8. CDR3 DNA sequence: TGTGCCAGCAGTTTTCAGCGGGGGTTGGGAGATACGCAGTATTTT. It codes for CASSFQRGLGDTQYF.

V is TRBV7-3 and J is TRBJ2-3; 11 bases match TRBD2. CDR1 SGHTA and CDR2 FQGTGA come from the germline V gene. V shed 6 bases, J shed 5 bases, and the junction held 1 base outside the gene matches. This CDR3 has 13 amino acids. CDR3 nucleotide sequence: TGTGCCAGCAGGCTAGCGGGGGGAGATACGCAGTATTTT. This sequence encodes CASRLAGGDTQYF.

This chain joins TRBV7-6 and TRBJ2-7; D could derive from TRBD1 or TRBD2 (6 bases each). Between the trimmed V and J ends, which lost 1 base and 7 bases, there was a span of 11 bases. This CDR3 has 13 amino acids. Germline CDR1 and CDR2: SGHVS and FNYEAQ. The CDR3 DNA sequence: TGTGCCAGCAGCTTAGACGGGGGCTGGGAGCAGTACTTC. It is translated as CASSLDGGWEQYF. Full variable domain (remainder filled in from reference TRBV7-6 and TRBJ2-7): GAGVSQSPRYKVTKRGQDVALRCDPISGHVSLYWYRQALGQGPEFLTYFNYEAQQDKSGLPNDRFSAERPEGSISTLTIQRTEQRDSAMYRCASSLDGGWEQYFGPGTRLTVT.